This record concerns one T cell receptor (beta chain) sequence. The antigen remains unidentified. The data were obtained in a study of CD8+CD57+ T cells in acquired aplastic anemia. Looking at the study overall: Sorted CD4+ and CD8+ cells yielded about 3.1 ug of DNA on average. Study-wide results and caveats: Patients and controls shared over 25 CD8+ CDR3 sequences, which appeared highly expressed in patients and within their immunodominant clones.

The patients chosen for sequencing had shown expansion of CD8+CD57+ cells (detected by flow cytometry). Template material for TCR beta VDJ and CDR3 profiling consisted of genomic DNA. Via MiXCR, TCRdb re-called the reads, giving one row per CDR3 protein. Altogether over 150,000 distinct CDR3 sequences are present, around 75% being singletons, with the ten largest covering around 45%. Specimen: sorted CD4+, CD8+, or CD8+CD57+ T cells (not recorded which) from PBMCs. This TCR was recovered from a human donor with aplastic anemia.

The chain's CDR3 is CSAGDSDTQYF. The CDR3 DNA sequence: TGCAGCGCCGGGGATTCAGATACGCAGTATTTT. This chain uses TRBV29-1 with TRBJ2-3; tentatively, D is TRBD2 (5 bases). The V gene lost 7 bases and the J gene lost 4 bases, with 9 bases spanning the gap. Germline V gene sequence: CDR1 SQVTM, CDR2 ANQGSEA. CDR3 length: 11 amino acids.